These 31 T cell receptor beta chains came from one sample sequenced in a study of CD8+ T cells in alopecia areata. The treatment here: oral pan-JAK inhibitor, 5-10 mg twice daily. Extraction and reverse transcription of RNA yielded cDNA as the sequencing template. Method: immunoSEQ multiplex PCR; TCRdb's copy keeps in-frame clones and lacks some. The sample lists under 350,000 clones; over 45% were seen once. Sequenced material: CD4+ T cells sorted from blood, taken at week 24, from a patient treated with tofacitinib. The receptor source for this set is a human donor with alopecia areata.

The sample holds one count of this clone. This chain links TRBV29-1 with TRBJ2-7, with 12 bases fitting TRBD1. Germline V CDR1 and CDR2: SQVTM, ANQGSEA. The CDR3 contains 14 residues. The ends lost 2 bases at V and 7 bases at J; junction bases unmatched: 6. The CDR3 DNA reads TGCAGCGTTGAACGGGGACAGGGGGCGTATGAGCAGTACTTC. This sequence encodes CSVERGQGAYEQYF.

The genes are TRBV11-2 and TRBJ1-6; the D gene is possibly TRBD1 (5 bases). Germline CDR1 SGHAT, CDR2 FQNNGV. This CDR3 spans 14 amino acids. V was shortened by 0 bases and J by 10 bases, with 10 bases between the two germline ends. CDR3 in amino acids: CASSLEAGDSPLHF. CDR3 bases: TGTGCCAGCAGCTTAGAGGCGGGGGACTCACCCCTCCACTTT.

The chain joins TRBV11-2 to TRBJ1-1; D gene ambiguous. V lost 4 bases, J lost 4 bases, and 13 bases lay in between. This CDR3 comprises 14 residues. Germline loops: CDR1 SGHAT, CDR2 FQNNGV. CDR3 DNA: TGTGCCAGCAGCTCCGTCCGGGCCGGCACTGAAGCTTTCTTT. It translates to CASSSVRAGTEAFF.

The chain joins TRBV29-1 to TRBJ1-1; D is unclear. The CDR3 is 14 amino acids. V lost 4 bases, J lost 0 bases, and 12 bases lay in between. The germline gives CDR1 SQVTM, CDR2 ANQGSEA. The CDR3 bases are TGCAGCGTTGCCTTGGGCGCTATGAACACTGAAGCTTTCTTT. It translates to CSVALGAMNTEAFF.

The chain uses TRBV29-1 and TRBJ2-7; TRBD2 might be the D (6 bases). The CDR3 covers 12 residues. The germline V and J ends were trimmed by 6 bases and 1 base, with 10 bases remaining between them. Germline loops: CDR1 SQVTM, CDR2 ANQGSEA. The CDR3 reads CSVGSGSYEQYF. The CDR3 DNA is TGCAGCGTCGGCAGCGGGTCCTACGAGCAGTACTTC.

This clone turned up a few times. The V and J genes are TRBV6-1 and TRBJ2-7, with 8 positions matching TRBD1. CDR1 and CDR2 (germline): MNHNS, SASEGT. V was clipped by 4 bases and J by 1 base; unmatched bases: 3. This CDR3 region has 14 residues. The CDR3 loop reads CASSGTGSSYEQYF. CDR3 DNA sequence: TGTGCCAGCAGTGGGACAGGGTCGTCCTACGAGCAGTACTTC.

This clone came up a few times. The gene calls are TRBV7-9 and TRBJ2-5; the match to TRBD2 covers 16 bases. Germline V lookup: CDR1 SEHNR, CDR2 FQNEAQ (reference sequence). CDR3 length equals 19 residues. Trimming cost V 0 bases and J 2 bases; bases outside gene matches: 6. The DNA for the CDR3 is TGTGCCAGCAGCTTAGCGAAGGGACTAGCGGGGGGGCCGCAAGAGACCCAGTACTTC. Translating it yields CASSLAKGLAGGPQETQYF. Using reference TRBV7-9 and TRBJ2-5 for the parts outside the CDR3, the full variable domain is DTGVSQNPRHKITKRGQNVTFRCDPISEHNRLYWYRQTLGQGPEFLTYFQNEAQLEKSRLLSDRFSAERPKGSFSTLEIQRTEQGDSAMYLCASSLAKGLAGGPQETQYFGPGTRLLVL.

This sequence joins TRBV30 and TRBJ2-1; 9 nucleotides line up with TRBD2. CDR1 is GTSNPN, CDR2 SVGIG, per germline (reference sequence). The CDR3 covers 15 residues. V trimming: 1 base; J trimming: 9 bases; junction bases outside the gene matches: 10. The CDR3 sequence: CAWSGAVAGEGEQFF. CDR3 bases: TGTGCCTGGAGTGGGGCAGTAGCGGGGGAGGGTGAGCAGTTCTTC.

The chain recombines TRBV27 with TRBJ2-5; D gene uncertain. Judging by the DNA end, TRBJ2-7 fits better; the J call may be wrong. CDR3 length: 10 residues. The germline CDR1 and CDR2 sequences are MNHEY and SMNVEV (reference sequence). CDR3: CASSFIEQYF. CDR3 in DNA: TGTGCCAGCAGTTTTATCGAGCAGTACTTC.

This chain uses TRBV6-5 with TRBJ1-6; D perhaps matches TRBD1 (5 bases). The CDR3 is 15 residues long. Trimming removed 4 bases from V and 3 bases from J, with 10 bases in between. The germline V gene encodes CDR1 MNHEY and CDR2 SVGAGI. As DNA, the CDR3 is TGTGCCAGCAGTTGGGGACGTAACTATAATTCACCCCTCCACTTT. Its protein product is CASSWGRNYNSPLHF.

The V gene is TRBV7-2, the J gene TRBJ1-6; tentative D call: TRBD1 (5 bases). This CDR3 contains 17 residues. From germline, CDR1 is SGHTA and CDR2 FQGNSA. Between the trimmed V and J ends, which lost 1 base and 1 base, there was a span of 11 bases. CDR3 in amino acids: CASSLVVGLSYNSPLHF. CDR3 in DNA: TGTGCCAGCAGCTTAGTCGTGGGGCTGTCCTATAATTCACCCCTCCACTTT.

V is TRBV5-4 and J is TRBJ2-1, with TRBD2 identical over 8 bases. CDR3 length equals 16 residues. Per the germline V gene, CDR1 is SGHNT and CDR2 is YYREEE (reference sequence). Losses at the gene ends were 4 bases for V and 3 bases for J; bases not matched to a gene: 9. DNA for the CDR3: TGTGCCAGCAGCCCGCAGAGCGGGGGCAACTACAATGAGCAGTTCTTC. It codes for CASSPQSGGNYNEQFF.

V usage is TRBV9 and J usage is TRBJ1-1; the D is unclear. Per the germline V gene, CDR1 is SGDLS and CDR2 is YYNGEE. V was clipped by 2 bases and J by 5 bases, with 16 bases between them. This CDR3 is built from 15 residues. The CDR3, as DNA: TGTGCCAGCAGCGTGAGTCCGGGAGGAGAGACTGAAGCTTTCTTT. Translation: CASSVSPGGETEAFF.

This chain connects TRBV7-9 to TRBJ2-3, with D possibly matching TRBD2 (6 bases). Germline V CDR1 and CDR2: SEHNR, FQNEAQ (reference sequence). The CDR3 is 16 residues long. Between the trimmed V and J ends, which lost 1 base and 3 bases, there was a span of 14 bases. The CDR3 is CASSLDAGKRTDTQYF. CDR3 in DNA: TGTGCCAGCAGCTTAGACGCGGGGAAAAGGACAGATACGCAGTATTTT.

CDR3 DNA sequence: TGCAGCGTTGAAAAGGGACTAGCAGGTCGGGAGCAGTTCTTC. This codes for CSVEKGLAGREQFF. This chain uses TRBV29-1 with TRBJ2-1; 9 nucleotides line up with TRBD2. From germline, CDR1 is SQVTM and CDR2 ANQGSEA. CDR3 length: 14 amino acids. With V trimmed by 2 bases and J by 10 bases, 9 bases remained unmatched.

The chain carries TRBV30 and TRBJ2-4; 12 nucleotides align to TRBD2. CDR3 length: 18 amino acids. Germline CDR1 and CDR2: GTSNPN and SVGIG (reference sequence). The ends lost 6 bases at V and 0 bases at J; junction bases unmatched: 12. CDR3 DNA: TGTGCCTGCCATCCGGGACTAGCGGGTGTTCTAGCCAAAAACATTCAGTACTTC. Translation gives CACHPGLAGVLAKNIQYF.

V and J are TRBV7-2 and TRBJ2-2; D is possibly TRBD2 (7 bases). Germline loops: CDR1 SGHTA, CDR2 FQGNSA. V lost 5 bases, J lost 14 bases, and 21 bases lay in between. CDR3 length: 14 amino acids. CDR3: CASSPPGGRGKLFF. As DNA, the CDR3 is TGTGCCAGCAGCCCCCCGGGGGGCCGTGGTAAACTGTTTTTT.

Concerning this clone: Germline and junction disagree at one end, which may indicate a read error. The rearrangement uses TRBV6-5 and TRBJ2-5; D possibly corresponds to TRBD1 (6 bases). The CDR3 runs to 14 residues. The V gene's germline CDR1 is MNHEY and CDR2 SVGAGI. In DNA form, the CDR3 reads TGTGCCATCAGTGAGAGGCAGGGGCAAGAGACCCAGTACTTC. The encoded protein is CAISERQGQETQYF.

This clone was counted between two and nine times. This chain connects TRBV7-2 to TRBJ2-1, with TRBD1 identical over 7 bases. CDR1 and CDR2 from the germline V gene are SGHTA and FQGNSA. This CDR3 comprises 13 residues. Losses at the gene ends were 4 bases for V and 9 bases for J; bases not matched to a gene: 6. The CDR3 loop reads CASSSGTAGEQFF. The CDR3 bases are TGTGCCAGCAGCTCAGGGACAGCCGGTGAGCAGTTCTTC.

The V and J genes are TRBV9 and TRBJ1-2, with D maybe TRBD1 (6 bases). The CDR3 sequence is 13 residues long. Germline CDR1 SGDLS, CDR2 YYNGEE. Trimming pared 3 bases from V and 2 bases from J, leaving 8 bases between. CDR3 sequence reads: CASSGGQNYGYTF. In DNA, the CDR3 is TGTGCCAGCAGCGGCGGACAGAACTATGGCTACACCTTC.

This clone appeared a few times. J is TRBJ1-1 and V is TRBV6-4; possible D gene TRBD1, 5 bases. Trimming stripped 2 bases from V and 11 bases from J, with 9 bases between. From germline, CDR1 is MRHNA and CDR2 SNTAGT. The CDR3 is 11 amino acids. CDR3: CASSDGQGAFF. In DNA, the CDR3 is TGTGCCAGCAGTGACGGTCAGGGTGCTTTCTTT.

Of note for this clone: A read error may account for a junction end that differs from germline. The CDR3 DNA reads as TGTGCTAGCAGCACCCCGGGGCGAGGCGAGACCCAGTACTTC. Protein product: CASSTPGRGETQYF. The chain is built from TRBV7-7 and TRBJ2-5; perhaps D is TRBD1 or TRBD2 (5 bases each). In germline, CDR1 is SSHAT, CDR2 FNYEAQ (reference sequence). CDR3 size: 14 residues.

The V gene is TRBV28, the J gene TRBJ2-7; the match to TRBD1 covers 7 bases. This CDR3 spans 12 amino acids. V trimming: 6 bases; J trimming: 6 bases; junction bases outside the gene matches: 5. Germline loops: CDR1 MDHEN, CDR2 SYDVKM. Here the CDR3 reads CASRSDRAEQYF. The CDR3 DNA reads TGTGCCAGCAGGTCCGACAGGGCCGAGCAGTACTTC.

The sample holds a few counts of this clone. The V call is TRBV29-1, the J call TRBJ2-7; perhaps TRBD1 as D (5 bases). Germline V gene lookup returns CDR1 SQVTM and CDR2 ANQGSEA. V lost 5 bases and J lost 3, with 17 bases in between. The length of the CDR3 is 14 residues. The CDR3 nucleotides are TGCAGCGTTTGGTGGCAGGGTAGTTTCTACGAGCAGTACTTC. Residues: CSVWWQGSFYEQYF.

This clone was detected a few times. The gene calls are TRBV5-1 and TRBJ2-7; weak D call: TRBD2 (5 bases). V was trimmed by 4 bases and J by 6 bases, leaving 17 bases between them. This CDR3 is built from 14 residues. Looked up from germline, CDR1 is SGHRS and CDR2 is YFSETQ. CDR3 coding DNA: TGCGCCAGCAGCAGGGAGCTGGGGAAGGGCGAGCAGTACTTC. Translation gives CASSRELGKGEQYF.

This CDR3 is CASSPPVNTGELFF. The DNA for the CDR3 is TGTGCCAGCTCACCACCAGTAAACACCGGGGAGCTGTTTTTT. The V and J genes are TRBV18 and TRBJ2-2; D is ambiguous. Trimming took 0 bases from V and 2 from J, leaving 4 bases between them. This CDR3 is built from 14 residues. Germline CDR1 and CDR2: KGHSH and LQKENI. The complete variable domain, with remaining parts taken from reference TRBV18 and TRBJ2-2, reads NAGVMQNPRHLVRRRGQEARLRCSPMKGHSHVYWYRQLPEEGLKFMVYLQKENIIDESGMPKERFSAEFPKEGPSILRIQQVVRGDSAAYFCASSPPVNTGELFFGEGSRLTVL.

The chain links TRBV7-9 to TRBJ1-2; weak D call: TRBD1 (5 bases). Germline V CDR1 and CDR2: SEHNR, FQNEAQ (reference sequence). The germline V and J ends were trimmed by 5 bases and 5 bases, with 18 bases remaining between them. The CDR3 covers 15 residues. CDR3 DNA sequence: TGTGCCAGCAGCCCCGGGACCCCTCTCGGATATGGCTACACCTTC. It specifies CASSPGTPLGYGYTF.

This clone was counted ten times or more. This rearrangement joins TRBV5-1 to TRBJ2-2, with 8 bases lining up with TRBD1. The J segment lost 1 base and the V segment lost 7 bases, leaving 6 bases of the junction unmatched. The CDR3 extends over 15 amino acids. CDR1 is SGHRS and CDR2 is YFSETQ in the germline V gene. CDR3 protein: CASRIGQGNTGELFF. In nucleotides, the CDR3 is TGCGCCAGCCGCATTGGACAGGGGAACACCGGGGAGCTGTTTTTT. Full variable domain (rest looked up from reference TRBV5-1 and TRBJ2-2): KAGVTQTPRYLIKTRGQQVTLSCSPISGHRSVSWYQQTPGQGLQFLFEYFSETQRNKGNFPGRFSGRQFSNSRSEMNVSTLELGDSALYLCASRIGQGNTGELFFGEGSRLTVL.

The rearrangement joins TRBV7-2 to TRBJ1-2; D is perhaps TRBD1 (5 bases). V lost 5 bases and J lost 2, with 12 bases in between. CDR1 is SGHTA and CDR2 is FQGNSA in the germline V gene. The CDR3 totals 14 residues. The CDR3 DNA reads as TGTGCCAGCAGCCTCGGGACCCCCAACTATGGCTACACCTTC. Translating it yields CASSLGTPNYGYTF.

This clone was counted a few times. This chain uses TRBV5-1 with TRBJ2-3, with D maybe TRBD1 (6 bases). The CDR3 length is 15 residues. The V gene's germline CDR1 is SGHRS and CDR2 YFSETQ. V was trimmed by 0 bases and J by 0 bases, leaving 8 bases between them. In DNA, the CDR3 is TGCGCCAGCAGCTTGGCAGGACAGAGCACAGATACGCAGTATTTT. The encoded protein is CASSLAGQSTDTQYF.

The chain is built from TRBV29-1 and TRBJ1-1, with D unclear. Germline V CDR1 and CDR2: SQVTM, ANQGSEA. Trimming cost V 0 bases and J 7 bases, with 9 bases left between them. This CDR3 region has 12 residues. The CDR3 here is CSVEDLRVEAFF. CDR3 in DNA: TGCAGCGTTGAAGATCTTCGAGTTGAAGCTTTCTTT. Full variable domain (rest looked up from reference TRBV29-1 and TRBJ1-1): SAVISQKPSRDICQRGTSLTIQCQVDSQVTMMFWYRQQPGQSLTLIATANQGSEATYESGFVIDKFPISRPNLTFSTLTVSNMSPEDSSIYLCSVEDLRVEAFFGQGTRLTVV.